The rows below give T cell receptor beta chains drawn from one sample of a study of OX40 agonist ivuxolimab in advanced cancers. The repertoire was sequenced with immunoSEQ multiplex PCR; TCRdb's copy has only in-frame clones and lacks some. The data contain roughly 60,000 clones, 91% of them seen just once; the ten biggest clones take up more than 13%. The sample was CD4+ or CD8+ T cells sorted from blood, taken in a trial of the OX40 agonist ivuxolimab. These receptors all stem from an adult with an advanced solid tumor such as melanoma, head and neck, liver or kidney cancer. CDR3s include the opening cysteine and the closing phenylalanine or tryptophan. A D gene is named only where the DNA matches it firmly. Clone size is stated in some rows and not others, as once, few, many or a class when expanded.

CDR3: CASTAPGGRSYEQYF
DNA: TGTGCCAGCACCGCGCCAGGGGGGCGATCCTACGAGCAGTACTTC
J: TRBJ2-7
length: 15
V: TRBV6-5
D: NA
size: once

CDR3: CASGFGGDTQYF
DNA: TGTGCTAGTGGTTTCGGGGGTGATACGCAGTATTTT
J: TRBJ2-3
length: 12
V: TRBV12-5
D: NA
size: NA

CDR3: CASSPRSSASGSYEQYF
DNA: TGTGCCAGCAGCCCCCGCTCCTCGGCTAGCGGCTCCTACGAGCAGTACTTC
J: TRBJ2-7
length: 17
V: TRBV4-2
D: TRBD2
size: NA

CDR3: CASRSTGGAYGYTF
DNA: TGTGCCAGCAGATCCACAGGGGGCGCGTATGGCTACACCTTC
J: TRBJ1-2
length: 14
V: TRBV2
D: TRBD1
size: NA

CDR3: CASSLVGNADTQYF
DNA: TGTGCCAGCAGCTTAGTCGGCAACGCAGATACGCAGTATTTT
J: TRBJ2-3
length: 14
V: TRBV7-8
D: NA
size: once

CDR3: CASSPSGAQAALHF
DNA: TGTGCCAGCTCGCCATCAGGGGCCCAAGCGGCCCTCCACTTT
J: TRBJ1-6
length: 14
V: TRBV18
D: NA
size: NA

CDR3: CASSSGQVNQPQHF
DNA: TGCGCCAGCAGCTCCGGACAGGTCAATCAGCCCCAGCATTTT
J: TRBJ1-5
length: 14
V: TRBV5-1
D: TRBD1
size: NA

CDR3: CASSSPGSDTQYF
DNA: TGTGCCAGCAGCTCTCCAGGGTCAGATACGCAGTATTTT
J: TRBJ2-3
length: 13
V: TRBV7-3
D: NA
size: NA

CDR3: CASSLTTGRIEAFF
DNA: TGTGCCAGCTCACTAACCACGGGGAGGATTGAAGCTTTCTTT
J: TRBJ1-1
length: 14
V: TRBV18
D: NA
size: NA

CDR3: CASSQPNQPQHF
DNA: TGTGCCAGCAGCCAACCCAATCAGCCCCAGCATTTT
J: TRBJ1-5
length: 12
V: TRBV6-6
D: NA
size: NA

CDR3: CASSLETSSGNTIYF
DNA: TGCGCCAGCAGCTTGGAGACAAGCTCTGGAAACACCATATATTTT
J: TRBJ1-3
length: 15
V: TRBV5-1
D: NA
size: NA

CDR3: CASRTTGGPPKTQYF
DNA: TGTGCCAGCAGGACCACAGGGGGACCTCCCAAGACCCAGTACTTC
J: TRBJ2-5
length: 15
V: TRBV7-2
D: TRBD1
size: once

CDR3: CASSLFEESSYEQYF
DNA: TGTGCCAGCAGCTTGTTTGAGGAAAGCTCCTACGAGCAGTACTTC
J: TRBJ2-7
length: 15
V: TRBV5-6
D: NA
size: NA

CDR3: CASSLGTSGIGETQYF
DNA: TGTGCCAGCAGCTTGGGGACTAGCGGGATCGGAGAGACCCAGTACTTC
J: TRBJ2-5
length: 16
V: TRBV11-2
D: TRBD2
size: NA